These 30 T cell receptor beta chains were sequenced from one sample in a study of cytomegalovirus exposure and HLA in healthy donors. The data were produced by immunoSEQ multiplex PCR, yet TCRdb's version contains in-frame clones alone and is incomplete. The data show about 120,000 clones, around 90% seen once. The sample comprised PBMCs. The receptors here all came from a woman aged 18-29 years in good health and CMV-seronegative.

The rearrangement joins TRBV30 to TRBJ2-1; 11 positions match TRBD1. Germline CDR1 GTSNPN, CDR2 SVGIG (reference sequence). This CDR3 contains 14 residues. V gave up 4 bases and J gave up 4 bases; unmatched junction bases: 3. The CDR3 loop is CAWTGTGGYNEQFF. The CDR3 DNA follows: TGTGCCTGGACCGGGACAGGGGGTTACAATGAGCAGTTCTTC.

The chain carries TRBV11-2 and TRBJ2-7; D uncertain. The CDR3 has 11 amino acids. Trimming stripped 5 bases from V and 2 bases from J, with 4 bases between. CDR1 is SGHAT and CDR2 is FQNNGV in the germline V gene. CDR3 residues: CASSLAYEQYF. The CDR3 coding sequence is TGTGCCAGCAGCCTCGCCTACGAGCAGTACTTC.

The CDR3 DNA reads as TGTGCCAGCAGCGCCGGACAGGTCGCTAATGAAAAACTGTTTTTT. It codes for CASSAGQVANEKLFF. The V call is TRBV2, the J call TRBJ1-4; TRBD1 matches at 7 bases. With 6 bases clipped from V and 3 bases from J, the junction kept 7 bases outside the gene matches. This CDR3 contains 15 residues. Germline CDR1 is SNHLY and CDR2 is FYNNEI.

This chain connects TRBV5-6 to TRBJ2-1; 11 bases map to TRBD2. Germline CDR1 is SGHDT and CDR2 is YYEEEE. With 0 bases clipped from V and 4 bases from J, the junction kept 3 bases outside the gene matches. This CDR3 has 16 residues. As DNA, the CDR3 is TGTGCCAGCAGCTTGGGGACTAGCGGGTTTTACAATGAGCAGTTCTTC. It yields the protein CASSLGTSGFYNEQFF.

The V and J genes are TRBV28 and TRBJ1-1, with D unresolved. This CDR3 spans 13 amino acids. Germline V gene lookup returns CDR1 MDHEN and CDR2 SYDVKM. Trimming left V 2 bases short and J 5 bases short, with 9 bases between. DNA of the CDR3: TGTGCCAGCAGTTTAAGAGGGATGACTGAAGCTTTCTTT. Translating gives CASSLRGMTEAFF.

The rearrangement links TRBV29-1 to TRBJ2-7, with D perhaps TRBD2 (6 bases). V was trimmed by 6 bases and J by 5 bases, leaving 17 bases between them. The germline CDR1 and CDR2 sequences are SQVTM and ANQGSEA. The CDR3 runs to 13 residues. The CDR3 DNA is TGCAGCGTCGTCCAGGGAGGATTCAACGAGCAGTACTTC. Translated, it gives CSVVQGGFNEQYF.

The V call is TRBV9, the J call TRBJ2-1; 10 nucleotides agree with TRBD2. Trimming removed 4 bases from V and 5 bases from J; junction bases left unmatched: 9. Per germline, CDR1 SGDLS and CDR2 YYNGEE. CDR3 length equals 16 residues. The CDR3 DNA sequence: TGTGCCAGCAGCCCGGGGACTAGCGATAGTGACAATGAGCAGTTCTTC. Translated, it gives CASSPGTSDSDNEQFF.

This chain uses TRBV27 with TRBJ2-3; D is ambiguous. The V and J ends lost 2 bases and 0 bases respectively, with 9 bases between them. The CDR3 extends over 15 amino acids. Germline values: CDR1 MNHEY, CDR2 SMNVEV (reference sequence). The CDR3 nucleotides read TGTGCCAGCAGTTTAAGGAGAGGAAGCACAGATACGCAGTATTTT. It is translated as CASSLRRGSTDTQYF.

This chain links TRBV4-2 with TRBJ1-1, with a weak D call TRBD1 (5 bases). The CDR3 contains 14 residues. The germline V and J ends were trimmed by 1 base and 4 bases, with 10 bases remaining between them. CDR1 and CDR2 from the germline V gene are LGHNA and YNFKEQ. The CDR3 bases are TGTGCCAGCAGCCAAGCCCAGGGCGGCACTGAAGCTTTCTTT. Protein product: CASSQAQGGTEAFF.

The CDR3 DNA reads TGTGCCAGCAGATCAGCGGGAGCCTACAATGAGCAGTTCTTC. This gives the protein CASRSAGAYNEQFF. This chain joins TRBV6-6 and TRBJ2-1; 8 positions match TRBD2. Germline V gene sequence: CDR1 MNHNY, CDR2 SVGAGI (reference sequence). Losses at the gene ends were 6 bases for V and 2 bases for J; bases not matched to a gene: 3. The CDR3 is 14 residues long.

The V call is TRBV6-5, the J call TRBJ1-2; 7 bases are a match to TRBD1. Looked up from germline, CDR1 is MNHEY and CDR2 is SVGAGI. The length of the CDR3 is 14 residues. Trimming at V came to 7 bases and at J to 8 bases, leaving 13 bases not matched to a gene. CDR3 DNA: TGTGCCAGCACCCGAACAGGGGATGTGAGGGGCTACACCTTC. It is translated as CASTRTGDVRGYTF.

The CDR3 protein is CASSLMSQAETQYF. The CDR3 DNA is TGTGCCAGCAGCTTGATGAGTCAGGCGGAGACCCAGTACTTC. The genes are TRBV5-6 and TRBJ2-5; no definite D call. CDR1 SGHDT and CDR2 YYEEEE come from the germline V gene. The V gene lost 1 base and the J gene lost 5 bases, with 12 bases spanning the gap. The CDR3 spans 14 residues. The full variable domain, in which reference TRBV5-6 and TRBJ2-5 provide the parts outside the CDR3, is DAGVTQSPTHLIKTRGQQVTLRCSPKSGHDTVSWYQQALGQGPQFIFQYYEEEERQRGNFPDRFSGHQFPNYSSELNVNALLLGDSALYLCASSLMSQAETQYFGPGTRLLVL.

The rearrangement links TRBV29-1 to TRBJ1-3; unclear D gene. Germline values: CDR1 SQVTM, CDR2 ANQGSEA. The CDR3 consists of 12 residues. The germline V and J ends were trimmed by 3 bases and 4 bases, with 7 bases remaining between them. Here the CDR3 reads CSVDPRGNTIYF. In DNA form, the CDR3 reads TGCAGCGTTGATCCCAGAGGAAACACCATATATTTT.

This sequence joins TRBV11-1 and TRBJ2-5; 7 bases fit TRBD1. There are 16 residues in the CDR3. J lost 7 bases, V lost 4 bases, and 15 bases had no gene match. Germline-derived CDR1 and CDR2 are SGHAT and FQDESV (reference sequence). The CDR3 loop reads CASSSRQGRWDTTQYF. The CDR3 coding sequence is TGTGCCAGCAGCTCACGACAGGGACGGTGGGATACGACCCAGTACTTC.

CDR3 sequence reads: CASGDQPAAGTEAFF. CDR3 nucleotides: TGTGCCAGCGGCGACCAACCCGCGGCGGGCACTGAAGCTTTCTTT. This rearrangement joins TRBV6-6 to TRBJ1-1, with no clear D. The CDR3 is 15 residues long. Germline V gene sequence: CDR1 MNHNY, CDR2 SVGAGI (reference sequence). The ends were cut back, 8 bases at V and 4 bases at J, with 20 bases in the middle.

This clone has only a few counts. The V call is TRBV12-5, the J call TRBJ2-5; D might be TRBD2 (6 bases). The V gene lost 6 bases and the J gene lost 5 bases, with 13 bases spanning the gap. The CDR3 runs to 13 residues. Germline CDR1 reads LGHNT; CDR2 reads FRNRAP. The CDR3 nucleotides read TGTGCTAGTGGGTGGGACTTCCCGGAGACCCAGTACTTC. Translating gives CASGWDFPETQYF. The variable domain in full, with the rest retrieved from reference TRBV12-5 and TRBJ2-5, is DARVTQTPRHKVTEMGQEVTMRCQPILGHNTVFWYRQTMMQGLELLAYFRNRAPLDDSGMPKDRFSAEMPDATLATLKIQPSEPRDSAVYFCASGWDFPETQYFGPGTRLLVL.

The chain's CDR3 is CASSMATGSGNYGYTF. In DNA, the CDR3 is TGTGCCAGTAGTATGGCCACAGGGTCGGGAAACTATGGCTACACCTTC. J is TRBJ1-2 and V is TRBV19, with D possibly TRBD1 on 6 matching bases. Deletions cut 3 bases from V and 2 bases from J, with 16 bases between. Germline lookup yields CDR1 LNHDA and CDR2 SQIVND (reference sequence). The CDR3 has 16 amino acids.

The chain links TRBV6-5 to TRBJ2-2, with 7 bases fitting TRBD1. The V gene's germline CDR1 is MNHEY and CDR2 SVGAGI. The ends lost 5 bases at V and 3 bases at J; junction bases unmatched: 6. This CDR3 is 15 amino acids long. In DNA, the CDR3 is TGTGCCAGCAGTCCACAGGGGCGGGACACCGGGGAGCTGTTTTTT. Protein sequence: CASSPQGRDTGELFF.

The V and J genes are TRBV7-2 and TRBJ1-1; D ambiguous. The germline V gene encodes CDR1 SGHTA and CDR2 FQGNSA. Deletions cut 1 base from V and 0 bases from J, with 6 bases between. This CDR3 comprises 14 residues. CDR3 amino acids: CASSLGQLNTEAFF. DNA for the CDR3: TGTGCCAGCAGCTTAGGGCAGTTGAACACTGAAGCTTTCTTT.

The V gene is TRBV7-8, the J gene TRBJ2-5; 8 bases are a match to TRBD1. Germline-derived CDR1 and CDR2 are SGHVS and FQNEAQ. V trimming: 6 bases; J trimming: 1 base; junction bases outside the gene matches: 4. CDR3 length: 14 amino acids. The CDR3 region is CASRDRARQETQYF. In DNA form, the CDR3 reads TGTGCCAGCAGGGACAGGGCCCGCCAAGAGACCCAGTACTTC.

V and J are TRBV30 and TRBJ1-4; D not resolved. Germline V gene lookup returns CDR1 GTSNPN and CDR2 SVGIG (reference sequence). CDR3 size: 13 residues. The V and J ends lost 5 bases and 0 bases respectively, with 7 bases between them. The CDR3, as DNA: TGTGCCTGGCACAGACCAACTAATGAAAAACTGTTTTTT. Protein: CAWHRPTNEKLFF.

This clone was seen repeatedly, ten times or more. The chain links TRBV7-3 to TRBJ1-3, with D unclear. The CDR3 totals 15 residues. V lost 5 bases and J lost 2, with 13 bases in between. Germline V gives CDR1 SGHTA, CDR2 FQGTGA. CDR3 sequence (DNA): TGTGCCAGCAGCCAGGATACCGGGGCTGGAAACACCATATATTTT. This encodes CASSQDTGAGNTIYF.

V is TRBV5-1 and J is TRBJ2-2, with 8 positions matching TRBD2. The germline gives CDR1 SGHRS, CDR2 YFSETQ. V was clipped by 4 bases and J by 2 bases; unmatched bases: 4. The CDR3 runs to 15 residues. In DNA form, the CDR3 reads TGCGCCAGCAGCGACAGCGGGAGTAACACCGGGGAGCTGTTTTTT. It translates to CASSDSGSNTGELFF.

V gene TRBV9 combines with J gene TRBJ2-7, with TRBD1 matching 7 bases. The CDR3 consists of 16 residues. The junction had 10 bases not matched to a gene; V was cut back by 3 bases and J by 1 base. The V gene's germline CDR1 is SGDLS and CDR2 YYNGEE. The CDR3 here is CASSADRSSWSYEQYF. The CDR3, as DNA: TGTGCCAGCAGCGCGGACAGGAGTTCTTGGTCCTACGAGCAGTACTTC.

With regard to this clone: The same CDR3 is also encoded by other DNA sequences in this sample. V is TRBV5-1 and J is TRBJ1-2; TRBD1 agrees at 7 bases. The junction had 14 bases not matched to a gene; V was cut back by 2 bases and J by 7 bases. Germline assignment: CDR1 SGHRS and CDR2 YFSETQ. The CDR3 has 16 amino acids. CDR3 residues: CASSFQGGAGSSGYTF. The CDR3 coding sequence is TGCGCCAGCAGCTTCCAAGGGGGCGCCGGATCTTCTGGCTACACCTTC.

The chain links TRBV4-1 to TRBJ1-2, with TRBD1 matching 8 bases. V was clipped by 0 bases and J by 7 bases; unmatched bases: 7. Germline lookup yields CDR1 MGHRA and CDR2 YSYEKL. CDR3 length equals 15 residues. In nucleotides, the CDR3 is TGCGCCAGCAGCCAAGAAGTGACAGGGGTTAGTGGCTACACCTTC. Protein product: CASSQEVTGVSGYTF.

The chain carries TRBV11-2 and TRBJ2-7; D might be TRBD2 (5 bases). CDR1 and CDR2 (germline): SGHAT, FQNNGV. CDR3 length: 13 amino acids. Trimming left V 6 bases short and J 3 bases short, with 12 bases between. The CDR3 DNA is TGTGCCAGCAGGCAAGACGACTACTACGAGCAGTACTTC. Protein: CASRQDDYYEQYF.

The chain uses TRBV19 and TRBJ1-1; D is undetermined. CDR1 LNHDA and CDR2 SQIVND come from the germline V gene (reference sequence). The CDR3 runs to 13 residues. V lost 5 bases and J 5 bases, leaving 12 bases between the germline ends. The CDR3 sequence: CASSLTQRTEAFF. The DNA for the CDR3 is TGTGCCAGTAGTTTAACCCAGAGGACTGAAGCTTTCTTT.

The CDR3 reads CASSGSGVYEQYF. The CDR3 bases are TGTGCCAGCAGTGGTTCCGGGGTCTACGAGCAGTACTTC. J is TRBJ2-7 and V is TRBV25-1; a possible D gene is TRBD2 (5 bases). The CDR3 length is 13 residues. V lost 4 bases to trimming and J lost 3 bases, with 10 bases between them. Germline CDR1 and CDR2: MGHDK and SYGVNS.

The rearrangement joins TRBV11-2 to TRBJ2-7, with D hard to call. Germline V gives CDR1 SGHAT, CDR2 FQNNGV. V lost 1 base and J lost 4, with 11 bases in between. The CDR3 length is 14 residues. The CDR3 loop reads CASSLGARTYEQYF. The CDR3 DNA reads TGTGCCAGCAGCTTAGGGGCCCGAACTTACGAGCAGTACTTC.